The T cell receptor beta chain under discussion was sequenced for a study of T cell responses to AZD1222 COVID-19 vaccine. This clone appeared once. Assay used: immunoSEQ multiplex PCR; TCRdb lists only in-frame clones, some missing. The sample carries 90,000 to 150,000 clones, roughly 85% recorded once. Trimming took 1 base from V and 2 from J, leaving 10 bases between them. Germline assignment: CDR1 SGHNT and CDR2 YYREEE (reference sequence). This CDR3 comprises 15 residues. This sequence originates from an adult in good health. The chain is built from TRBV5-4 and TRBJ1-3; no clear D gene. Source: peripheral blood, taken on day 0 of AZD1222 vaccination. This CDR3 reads CASSLFGLTGNTIYF. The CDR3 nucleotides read TGTGCCAGCAGCTTGTTTGGGTTAACTGGAAACACCATATATTTT.